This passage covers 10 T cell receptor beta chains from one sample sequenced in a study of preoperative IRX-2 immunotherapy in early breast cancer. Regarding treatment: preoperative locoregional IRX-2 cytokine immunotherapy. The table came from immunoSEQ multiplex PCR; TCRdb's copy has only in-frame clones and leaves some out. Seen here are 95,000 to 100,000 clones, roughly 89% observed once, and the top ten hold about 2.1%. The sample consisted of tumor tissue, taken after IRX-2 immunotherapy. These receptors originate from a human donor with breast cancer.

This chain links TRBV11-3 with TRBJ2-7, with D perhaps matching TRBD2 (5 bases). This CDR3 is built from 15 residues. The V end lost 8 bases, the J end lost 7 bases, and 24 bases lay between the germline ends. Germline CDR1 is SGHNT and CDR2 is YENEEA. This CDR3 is CASVLRTHQTGEQYF. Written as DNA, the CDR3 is TGTGCCAGCGTACTGCGGACCCACCAAACGGGGGAGCAGTACTTC.

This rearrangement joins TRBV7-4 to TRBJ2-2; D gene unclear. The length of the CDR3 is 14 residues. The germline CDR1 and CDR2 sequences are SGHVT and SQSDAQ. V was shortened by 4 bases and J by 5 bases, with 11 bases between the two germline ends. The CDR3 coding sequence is TGTGCCAGCAGCTATTTGGGCCCGACCGGGGAGCTGTTTTTT. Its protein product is CASSYLGPTGELFF.

The CDR3 sequence: CASRSTGAGNTIYF. The CDR3 DNA sequence: TGTGCCAGCAGGTCGACAGGGGCTGGAAACACCATATATTTT. This chain connects TRBV2 to TRBJ1-3; 8 nucleotides agree with TRBD1. The CDR3 runs to 14 residues. CDR1 and CDR2 from the germline V gene are SNHLY and FYNNEI. Trimming removed 6 bases from V and 2 bases from J; junction bases left unmatched: 3.

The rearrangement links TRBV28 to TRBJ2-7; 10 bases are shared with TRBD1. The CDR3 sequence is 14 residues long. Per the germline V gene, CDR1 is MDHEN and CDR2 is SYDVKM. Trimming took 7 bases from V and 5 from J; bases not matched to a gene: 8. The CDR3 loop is CASNPGTGADEQYF. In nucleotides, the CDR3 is TGTGCCAGCAATCCCGGGACAGGGGCGGACGAGCAGTACTTC. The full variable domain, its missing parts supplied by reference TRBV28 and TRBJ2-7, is DVKVTQSSRYLVKRTGEKVFLECVQDMDHENMFWYRQDPGLGLRLIYFSYDVKMKEKGDIPEGYSVSREKKERFSLILESASTNQTSMYLCASNPGTGADEQYFGPGTRLTVT.

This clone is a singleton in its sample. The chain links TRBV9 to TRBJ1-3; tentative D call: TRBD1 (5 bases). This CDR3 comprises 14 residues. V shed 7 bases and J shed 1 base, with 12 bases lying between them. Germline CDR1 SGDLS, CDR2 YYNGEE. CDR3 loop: CASRQDSSGNTIYF. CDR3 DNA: TGTGCCAGCCGCCAAGACAGTTCTGGAAACACCATATATTTT.

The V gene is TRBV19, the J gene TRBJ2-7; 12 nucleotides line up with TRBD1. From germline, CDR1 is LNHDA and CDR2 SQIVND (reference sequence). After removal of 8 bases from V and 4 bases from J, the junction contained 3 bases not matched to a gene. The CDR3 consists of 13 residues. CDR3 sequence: CASGGQGAYEQYF. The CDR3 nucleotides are TGTGCCAGTGGGGGACAGGGGGCGTACGAGCAGTACTTC.

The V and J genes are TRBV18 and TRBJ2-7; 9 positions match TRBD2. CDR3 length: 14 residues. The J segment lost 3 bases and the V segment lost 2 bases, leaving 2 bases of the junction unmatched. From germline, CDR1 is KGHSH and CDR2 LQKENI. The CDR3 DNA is TGTGCCAGCTCACCAGCGGGAGGGGACTACGAGCAGTACTTC. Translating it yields CASSPAGGDYEQYF.

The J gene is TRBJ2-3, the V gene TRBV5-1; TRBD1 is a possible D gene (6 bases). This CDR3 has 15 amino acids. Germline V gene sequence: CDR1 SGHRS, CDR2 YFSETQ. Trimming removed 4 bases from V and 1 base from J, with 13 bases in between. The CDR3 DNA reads TGCGCCAGCAGCCCCACAGGGCCGGGCACAGATACGCAGTATTTT. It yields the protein CASSPTGPGTDTQYF. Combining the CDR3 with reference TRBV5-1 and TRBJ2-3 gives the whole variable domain KAGVTQTPRYLIKTRGQQVTLSCSPISGHRSVSWYQQTPGQGLQFLFEYFSETQRNKGNFPGRFSGRQFSNSRSEMNVSTLELGDSALYLCASSPTGPGTDTQYFGPGTRLTVL.

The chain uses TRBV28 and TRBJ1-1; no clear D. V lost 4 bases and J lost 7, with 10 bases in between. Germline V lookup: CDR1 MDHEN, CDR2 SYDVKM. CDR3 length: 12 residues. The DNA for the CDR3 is TGTGCCAGCAGTTCTCAACAGAGTGAAGCTTTCTTT. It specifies CASSSQQSEAFF. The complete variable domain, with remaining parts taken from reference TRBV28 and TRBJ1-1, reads DVKVTQSSRYLVKRTGEKVFLECVQDMDHENMFWYRQDPGLGLRLIYFSYDVKMKEKGDIPEGYSVSREKKERFSLILESASTNQTSMYLCASSSQQSEAFFGQGTRLTVV.

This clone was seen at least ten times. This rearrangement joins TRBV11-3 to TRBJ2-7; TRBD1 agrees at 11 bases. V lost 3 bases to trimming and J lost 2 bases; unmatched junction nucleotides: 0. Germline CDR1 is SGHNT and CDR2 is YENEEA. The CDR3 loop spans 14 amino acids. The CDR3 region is CASSLDRGPYEQYF. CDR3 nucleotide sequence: TGTGCCAGCAGCTTGGACAGGGGGCCCTACGAGCAGTACTTC.